These 6 T cell receptor beta chains were all obtained from the same sample, sequenced in a study of metastatic and nonmetastatic thyroid tumors (dated by TCRdb to the early 2020s). Libraries were constructed by PCR. Data came from an Illumina HiSeq 4000. The public reads were reanalyzed by TCRdb: fastp trimming at Q25, MiXCR alignment, in-frame beta chains only. The sample includes about 20,000 clones, with around a third observed a single time. About 20% of the sample is taken by the ten largest. None of the patients had been given any treatment before thyroid surgery. Sequencing was done on a sample of blood. These TCRs come from a male donor with papillary thyroid cancer or a benign thyroid nodule (not recorded which). Some clones in this sample may be carry-over from other donors' samples.

This clone ranks as medium-sized. The gene calls are TRBV20-1 and TRBJ1-5, with 11 bases matching TRBD1. V was pared by 0 bases and J by 5 bases, with 0 bases of the junction left unmatched. The CDR3 sequence is 14 residues long. Germline-derived CDR1 and CDR2 are DFQATT and SNEGSKA (reference sequence). The CDR3: CSAREDRGHQPQHF. The CDR3 DNA sequence: TGCAGTGCTAGAGAGGACAGGGGGCATCAGCCCCAGCATTTT.

This rearrangement joins TRBV27 to TRBJ1-2, with D unresolved. The CDR3 has 14 amino acids. Germline lookup yields CDR1 MNHEY and CDR2 SMNVEV (reference sequence). With 3 bases removed from V and 6 bases from J, the gap between germline ends came to 14 bases. CDR3 in amino acids: CASSFLGRAHGYTF. CDR3 DNA: TGTGCCAGCAGTTTTCTCGGAAGAGCTCATGGCTACACCTTC.

This clone was seen repeatedly, ten times or more. The rearrangement uses TRBV4-1 and TRBJ2-1; TRBD2 matches at 11 bases. Germline V lookup: CDR1 MGHRA, CDR2 YSYEKL. J was trimmed by 2 bases and V by 3 bases; bases with no gene match: 9. This CDR3 has 18 amino acids. This chain's CDR3 is CASSQGPSGRQTYNEQFF. The CDR3 DNA reads TGCGCCAGCAGCCAGGGCCCTAGCGGGAGGCAAACCTACAATGAGCAGTTCTTC.

The chain employs TRBV5-1 and TRBJ2-5, with 8 nucleotides matching TRBD2. The trim removed 3 bases at V and 0 bases at J, leaving 7 bases unmatched. The CDR3 sequence is 16 residues long. Per the germline V gene, CDR1 is SGHRS and CDR2 is YFSETQ. DNA for the CDR3: TGCGCCAGCAGCTACGCGGGGGGCCAAGACCAAGAGACCCAGTACTTC. Protein: CASSYAGGQDQETQYF.

This clone was seen ten or more times. The chain joins TRBV19 to TRBJ2-2; 7 positions agree with TRBD1. The germline gives CDR1 LNHDA, CDR2 SQIVND (reference sequence). This CDR3 has 13 amino acids. V was clipped by 7 bases and J by 7 bases; unmatched bases: 6. The CDR3 loop reads CASNRGFLGELFF. CDR3 nucleotide sequence: TGTGCCAGTAACAGGGGATTCCTCGGGGAGCTGTTTTTT. Full variable domain (missing parts from reference TRBV19 and TRBJ2-2): DGGITQSPKYLFRKEGQNVTLSCEQNLNHDAMYWYRQDPGQGLRLIYYSQIVNDFQKGDIAEGYSVSREKKESFPLTVTSAQKNPTAFYLCASNRGFLGELFFGEGSRLTVL.

This sequence joins TRBV4-1 and TRBJ1-4, with D possibly TRBD1 on 6 matching bases. Germline loops: CDR1 MGHRA, CDR2 YSYEKL. V shed 4 bases and J shed 8 bases, with 17 bases lying between them. The CDR3 consists of 15 residues. CDR3 amino acids: CASSPVGGAGEKLFF. CDR3 bases: TGCGCCAGCAGCCCGGTAGGGGGGGCAGGGGAAAAACTGTTTTTT.